This record looks at one T cell receptor beta chain sequence and its context. The antigen remains unidentified. As to treatment: oral pan-JAK inhibitor, 5-10 mg twice daily. Those with alopecia areata gave lesional scalp punch biopsies and peripheral blood. The data originate from a study of CD8+ T cells in alopecia areata. Study-level background: Using the percentage of affected scalp area, treated patients' severity was scored.

Extraction and reverse transcription of RNA yielded cDNA as the sequencing template. TCRdb's table, derived via immunoSEQ multiplex PCR, lists solely in-frame clones and lacks some. The table lists 10,000 to 15,000 clones, roughly 65% of them singletons. The V gene's germline CDR1 is SGHAT and CDR2 FQNNGV. J lost 5 bases, V lost 1 base, and 5 bases had no gene match. This CDR3 has 15 residues. Study-wide points: Expanded CD8+ clones among the top 100, and scalp clonality, were significantly decreased by tofacitinib. Many expanded lesional clones persisted in scalp and blood during tofacitinib. Researchers report lesional scalp, most notably alopecia totalis/universalis, outstripped normal scalp in clonality.

This chain links TRBV11-2 with TRBJ2-1; 7 bases align to TRBD2. The sample was skin, taken at week 4, from a patient treated with tofacitinib. The TCR originated in a human donor with alopecia areata. This CDR3 reads CASSLGLAVNNEQFF. The CDR3 DNA sequence: TGTGCCAGCAGCTTAGGACTAGCTGTAAACAATGAGCAGTTCTTC.